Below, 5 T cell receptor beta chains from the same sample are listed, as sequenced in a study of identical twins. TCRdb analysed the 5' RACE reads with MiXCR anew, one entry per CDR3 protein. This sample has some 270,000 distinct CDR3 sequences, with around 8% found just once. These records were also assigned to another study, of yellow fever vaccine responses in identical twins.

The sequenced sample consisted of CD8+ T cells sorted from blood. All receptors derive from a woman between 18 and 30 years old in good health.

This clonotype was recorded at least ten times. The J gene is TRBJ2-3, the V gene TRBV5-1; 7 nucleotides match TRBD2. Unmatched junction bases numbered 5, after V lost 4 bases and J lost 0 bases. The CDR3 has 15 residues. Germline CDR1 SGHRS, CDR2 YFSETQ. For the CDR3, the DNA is TGCGCCAGCAGCGTAAGCGGGACCAGCACAGATACGCAGTATTTT. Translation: CASSVSGTSTDTQYF. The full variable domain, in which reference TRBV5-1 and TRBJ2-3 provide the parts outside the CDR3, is KAGVTQTPRYLIKTRGQQVTLSCSPISGHRSVSWYQQTPGQGLQFLFEYFSETQRNKGNFPGRFSGRQFSNSRSEMNVSTLELGDSALYLCASSVSGTSTDTQYFGPGTRLTVL.

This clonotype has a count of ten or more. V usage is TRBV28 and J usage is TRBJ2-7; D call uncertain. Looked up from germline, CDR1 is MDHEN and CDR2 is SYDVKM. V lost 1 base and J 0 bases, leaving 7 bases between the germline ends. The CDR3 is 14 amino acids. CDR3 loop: CASSLLADSYEQYF. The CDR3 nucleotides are TGTGCCAGCAGTTTATTGGCCGACTCCTACGAGCAGTACTTC.

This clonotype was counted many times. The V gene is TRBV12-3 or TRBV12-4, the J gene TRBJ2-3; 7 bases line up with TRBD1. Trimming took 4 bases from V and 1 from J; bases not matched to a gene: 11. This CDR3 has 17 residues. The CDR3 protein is CASSSTRPDRGTDTQYF. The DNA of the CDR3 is TGTGCCAGCAGTTCAACCCGACCCGACAGGGGCACAGATACGCAGTATTTT.

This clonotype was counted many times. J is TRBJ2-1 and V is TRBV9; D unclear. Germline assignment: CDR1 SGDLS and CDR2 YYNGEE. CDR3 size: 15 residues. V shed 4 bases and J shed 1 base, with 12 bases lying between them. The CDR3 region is CASSPPSPSYNEQFF. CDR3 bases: TGTGCCAGCAGCCCCCCCTCGCCATCCTACAATGAGCAGTTCTTC.

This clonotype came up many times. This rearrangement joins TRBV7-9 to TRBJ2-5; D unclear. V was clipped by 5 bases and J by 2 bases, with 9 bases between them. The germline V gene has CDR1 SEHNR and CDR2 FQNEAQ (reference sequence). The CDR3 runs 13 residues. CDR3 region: CASSPAGQETQYF. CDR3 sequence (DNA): TGTGCCAGCAGCCCAGCCGGGCAAGAGACCCAGTACTTC.